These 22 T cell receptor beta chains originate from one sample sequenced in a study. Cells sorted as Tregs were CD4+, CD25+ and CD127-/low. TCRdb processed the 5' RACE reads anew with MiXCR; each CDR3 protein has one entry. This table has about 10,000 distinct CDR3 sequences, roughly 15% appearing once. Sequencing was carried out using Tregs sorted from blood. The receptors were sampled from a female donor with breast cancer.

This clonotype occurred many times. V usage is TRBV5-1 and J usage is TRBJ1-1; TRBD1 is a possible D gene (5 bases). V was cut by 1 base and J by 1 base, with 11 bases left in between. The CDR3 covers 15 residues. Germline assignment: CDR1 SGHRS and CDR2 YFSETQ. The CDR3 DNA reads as TGCGCCAGCAGCTTGTCTCCGGGGGGGAACACTGAAGCTTTCTTT. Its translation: CASSLSPGGNTEAFF.

DNA of the CDR3: TGTGCCAGTAGGAGTTCCCCCACCCACAATGAGCAGTTCTTC. This encodes CASRSSPTHNEQFF. This chain uses TRBV19 with TRBJ2-1; unclear D gene. Germline V gene lookup returns CDR1 LNHDA and CDR2 SQIVND (reference sequence). The CDR3 spans 14 residues. The V end lost 6 bases, the J end lost 5 bases, and 14 bases lay between the germline ends.

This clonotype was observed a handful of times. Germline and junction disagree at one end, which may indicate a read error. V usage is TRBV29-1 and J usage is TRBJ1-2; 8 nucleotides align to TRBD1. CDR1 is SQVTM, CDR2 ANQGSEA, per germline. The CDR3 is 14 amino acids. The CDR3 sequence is CSVEFWTGNYGYIF. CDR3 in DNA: TGCAGCGTTGAATTTTGGACAGGGAACTATGGCTACATCTTC.

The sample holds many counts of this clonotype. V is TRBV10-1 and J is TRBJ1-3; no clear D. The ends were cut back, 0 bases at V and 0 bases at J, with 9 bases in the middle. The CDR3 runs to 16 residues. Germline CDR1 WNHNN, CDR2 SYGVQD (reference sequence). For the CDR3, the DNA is TGCGCCAGCAGTGAGTCGCCGGGAAGCTCTGGAAACACCATATATTTT. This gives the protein CASSESPGSSGNTIYF.

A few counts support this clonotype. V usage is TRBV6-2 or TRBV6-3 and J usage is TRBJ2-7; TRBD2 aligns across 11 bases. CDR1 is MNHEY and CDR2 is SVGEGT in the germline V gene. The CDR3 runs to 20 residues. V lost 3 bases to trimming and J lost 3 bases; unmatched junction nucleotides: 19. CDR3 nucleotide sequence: TGTGCCAGCAGTTATCGGAGCGTCGGTCCTAGCGGGAGGCCCGGCTACGAGCAGTACTTC. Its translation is CASSYRSVGPSGRPGYEQYF.

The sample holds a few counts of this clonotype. In nucleotides, the CDR3 is TGTGCCATCAGCCAAGGTGGAAGACTAGGTGCAGATACGCAGTATTTT. This encodes CAISQGGRLGADTQYF. V usage is TRBV10-3 and J usage is TRBJ2-3; possible D gene TRBD2, 6 bases. With 6 bases removed from V and 4 bases from J, the gap between germline ends came to 20 bases. The CDR3 runs to 16 residues. Germline V lookup: CDR1 ENHRY, CDR2 SYGVKD.

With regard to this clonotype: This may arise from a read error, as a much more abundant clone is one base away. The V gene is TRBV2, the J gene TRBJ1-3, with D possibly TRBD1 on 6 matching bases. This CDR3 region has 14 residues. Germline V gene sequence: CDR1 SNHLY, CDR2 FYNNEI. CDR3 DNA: TGTGCCAGTCTCCGGGACAACTCTGGAGACACCATATATTTT. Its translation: CASLRDNSGDTIYF. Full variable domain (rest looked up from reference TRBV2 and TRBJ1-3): EPEVTQTPSHQVTQMGQEVILRCVPISNHLYFYWYRQILGQKVEFLVSFYNNEISEKSEIFDDQFSVERPDGSNFTLKIRSTKLEDSAMYFCASLRDNSGDTIYFGEGSWLTVV.

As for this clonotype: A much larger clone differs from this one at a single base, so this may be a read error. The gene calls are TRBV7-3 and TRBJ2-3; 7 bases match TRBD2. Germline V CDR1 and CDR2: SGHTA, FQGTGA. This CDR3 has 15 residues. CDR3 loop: CASSLGSGITETQYF. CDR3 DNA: TGTGCCAGCAGCTTAGGGAGCGGGATCACAGAGACGCAGTATTTT.

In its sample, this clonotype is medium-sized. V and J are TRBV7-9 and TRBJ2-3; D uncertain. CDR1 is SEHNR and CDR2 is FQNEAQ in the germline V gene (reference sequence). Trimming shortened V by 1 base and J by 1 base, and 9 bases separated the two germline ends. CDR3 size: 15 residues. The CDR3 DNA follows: TGTGCCAGCAGCTTAGGATATGGCGGCACAGATACGCAGTATTTT. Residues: CASSLGYGGTDTQYF.

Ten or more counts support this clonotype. CDR3 DNA: TGCGCCAGCAGCTTGGACGAGACAGGGCGCGATACGCAGTATTTT. Translated: CASSLDETGRDTQYF. The chain couples TRBV5-1 to TRBJ2-3; 7 nucleotides line up with TRBD1. V dropped 0 bases and J dropped 6; count of bases not matched to a gene: 7. This CDR3 has 15 residues. Germline CDR1 and CDR2: SGHRS and YFSETQ.

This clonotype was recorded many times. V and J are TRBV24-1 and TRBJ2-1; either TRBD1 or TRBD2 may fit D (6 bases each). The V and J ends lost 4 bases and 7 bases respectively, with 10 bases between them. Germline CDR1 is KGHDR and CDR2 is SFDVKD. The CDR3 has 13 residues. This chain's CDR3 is CATSDPGANEQFF. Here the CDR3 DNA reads TGTGCCACCAGTGACCCGGGGGCGAATGAGCAGTTCTTC.

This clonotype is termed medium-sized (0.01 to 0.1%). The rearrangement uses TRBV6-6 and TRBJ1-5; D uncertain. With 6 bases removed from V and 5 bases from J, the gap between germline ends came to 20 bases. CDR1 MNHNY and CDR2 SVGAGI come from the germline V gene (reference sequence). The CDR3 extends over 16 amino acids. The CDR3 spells CASRLHKSVGYQPQHF. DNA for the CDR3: TGTGCCAGCAGGTTACACAAATCGGTGGGCTATCAGCCCCAGCATTTT.

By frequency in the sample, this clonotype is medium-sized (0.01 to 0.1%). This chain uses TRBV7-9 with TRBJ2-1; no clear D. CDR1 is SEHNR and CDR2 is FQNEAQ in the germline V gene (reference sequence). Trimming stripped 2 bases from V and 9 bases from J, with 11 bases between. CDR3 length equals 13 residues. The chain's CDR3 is CASSLIGSGEQFF. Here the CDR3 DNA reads TGTGCCAGCAGCTTAATTGGATCTGGTGAGCAGTTCTTC.

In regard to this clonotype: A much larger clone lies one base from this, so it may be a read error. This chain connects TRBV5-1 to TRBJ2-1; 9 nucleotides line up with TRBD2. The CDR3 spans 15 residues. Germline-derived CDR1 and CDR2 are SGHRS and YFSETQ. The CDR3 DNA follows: TGCGCCAGCAGCTTTGCGGGACTAGCTAGCAATGAGCAGTCCTTC. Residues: CASSFAGLASNEQSF.

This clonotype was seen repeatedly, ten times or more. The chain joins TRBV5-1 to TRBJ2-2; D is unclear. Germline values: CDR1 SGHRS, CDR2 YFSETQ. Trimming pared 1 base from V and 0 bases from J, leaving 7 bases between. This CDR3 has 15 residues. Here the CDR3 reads CASSLSGTNTGELFF. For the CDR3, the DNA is TGCGCCAGCAGCTTGAGTGGGACGAACACCGGGGAGCTGTTTTTT.

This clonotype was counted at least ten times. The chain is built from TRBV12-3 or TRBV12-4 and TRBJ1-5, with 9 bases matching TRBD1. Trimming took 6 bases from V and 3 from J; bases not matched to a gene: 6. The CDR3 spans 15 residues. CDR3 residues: CASSLDRGVNQPQHF. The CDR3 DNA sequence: TGTGCCAGCAGCCTCGACAGGGGGGTCAATCAGCCCCAGCATTTT.

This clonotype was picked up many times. The CDR3 DNA is TGCAGTGCGGTACTAGCGGGGAAAACGAACACCGGGGAGCTGTTTTTT. Protein sequence: CSAVLAGKTNTGELFF. The chain couples TRBV20-1 to TRBJ2-2, with 10 bases that match TRBD2. Germline V gene sequence: CDR1 DFQATT, CDR2 SNEGSKA (reference sequence). V trimming: 6 bases; J trimming: 0 bases; junction bases outside the gene matches: 7. CDR3 length: 16 amino acids.

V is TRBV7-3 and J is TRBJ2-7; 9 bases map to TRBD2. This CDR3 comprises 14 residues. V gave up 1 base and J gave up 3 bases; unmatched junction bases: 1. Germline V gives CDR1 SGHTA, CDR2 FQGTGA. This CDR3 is CASSLSSGGYEQYF. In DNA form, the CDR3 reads TGTGCCAGCAGCTTAAGTAGCGGGGGCTACGAGCAGTACTTC.

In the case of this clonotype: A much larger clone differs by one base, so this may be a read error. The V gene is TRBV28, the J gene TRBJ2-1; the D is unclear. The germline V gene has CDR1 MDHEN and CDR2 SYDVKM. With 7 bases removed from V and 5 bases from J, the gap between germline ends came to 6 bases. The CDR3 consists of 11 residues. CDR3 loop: CASTLNNEQFF. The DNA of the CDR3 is TGTGCCAGCACCCTGAACAATGAGCAGTTCTTC.

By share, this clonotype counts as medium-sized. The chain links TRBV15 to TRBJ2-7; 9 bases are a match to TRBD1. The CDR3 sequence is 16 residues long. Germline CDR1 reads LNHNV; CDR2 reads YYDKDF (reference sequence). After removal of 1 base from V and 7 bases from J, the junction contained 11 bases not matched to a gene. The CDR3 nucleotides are TGTGCCACCAGCAGAGTTGTGACAGGGGGACCCTTAGAGCAGTACTTC. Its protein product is CATSRVVTGGPLEQYF. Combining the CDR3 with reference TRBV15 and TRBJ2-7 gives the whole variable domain DAMVIQNPRYQVTQFGKPVTLSCSQTLNHNVMYWYQQKSSQAPKLLFHYYDKDFNNEADTPDNFQSRRPNTSFCFLDIRSPGLGDTAMYLCATSRVVTGGPLEQYFGPGTRLTVT.

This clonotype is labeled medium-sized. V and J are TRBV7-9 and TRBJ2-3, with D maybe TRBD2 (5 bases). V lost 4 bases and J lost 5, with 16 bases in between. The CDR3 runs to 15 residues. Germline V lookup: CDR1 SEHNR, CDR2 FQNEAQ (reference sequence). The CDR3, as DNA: TGTGCCAGCAGCTCCCACGGCCCACGGGGAGATACGCAGTATTTT. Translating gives CASSSHGPRGDTQYF. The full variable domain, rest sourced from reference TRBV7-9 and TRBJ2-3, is DTGVSQNPRHKITKRGQNVTFRCDPISEHNRLYWYRQTLGQGPEFLTYFQNEAQLEKSRLLSDRFSAERPKGSFSTLEIQRTEQGDSAMYLCASSSHGPRGDTQYFGPGTRLTVL.

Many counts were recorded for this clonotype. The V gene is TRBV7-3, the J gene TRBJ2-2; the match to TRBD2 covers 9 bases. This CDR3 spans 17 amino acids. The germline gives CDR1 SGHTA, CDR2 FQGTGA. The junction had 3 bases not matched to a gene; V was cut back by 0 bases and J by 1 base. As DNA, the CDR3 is TGTGCCAGCAGCTTAACTAGCGGGGGACTGAACACCGGGGAGCTGTTTTTT. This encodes CASSLTSGGLNTGELFF. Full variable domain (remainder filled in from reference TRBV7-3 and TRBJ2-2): GAGVSQTPSNKVTEKGKYVELRCDPISGHTALYWYRQSLGQGPEFLIYFQGTGAADDSGLPNDRFFAVRPEGSVSTLKIQRTERGDSAVYLCASSLTSGGLNTGELFFGEGSRLTVL.